This paragraph covers one T cell receptor (beta chain) sequence. The record originates from a study of T cell changes during pregnancy in multiple sclerosis. The CDR3 consists of 15 residues. Trimming shortened V by 2 bases and J by 2 bases, and 11 bases separated the two germline ends. Germline V gives CDR1 MNHEY, CDR2 SVGAGI. Assay used: immunoSEQ multiplex PCR; TCRdb lists only in-frame clones, some missing. The repertoire holds some 71,000 clones, with about 92% as singletons. The clonotype was recovered from a female donor with multiple sclerosis, enrolled in a pregnancy study. Sequenced material: peripheral blood, taken after pregnancy. The genes are TRBV6-5 and TRBJ2-3; possible D gene TRBD2, 5 bases. The CDR3 region is CASSYAADSTDTQYF. DNA for the CDR3: TGTGCCAGCAGTTACGCAGCGGACTCCACAGATACGCAGTATTTT.